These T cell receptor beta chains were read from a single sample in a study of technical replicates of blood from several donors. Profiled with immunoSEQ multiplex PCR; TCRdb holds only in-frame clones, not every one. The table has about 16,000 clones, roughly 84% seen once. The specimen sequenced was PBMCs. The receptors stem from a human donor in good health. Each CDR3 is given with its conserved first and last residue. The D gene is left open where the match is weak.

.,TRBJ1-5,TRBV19,CASSRETYSNQPQHF,TGTGCCAGTAGTAGGGAGACTTATAGCAATCAGCCCCAGCATTTT
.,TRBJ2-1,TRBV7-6,CASSLNSYNEQFF,TGTGCCAGCAGCTTAAACAGCTACAATGAGCAGTTCTTC
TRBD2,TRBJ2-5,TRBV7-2,CASSLRAGDGETQYF,TGTGCCAGCAGCTTACGAGCGGGAGATGGAGAGACCCAGTACTTC
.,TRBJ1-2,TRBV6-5,CASRPPHNAVGYTF,TGTGCCAGCAGACCCCCTCATAACGCGGTCGGCTACACCTTC
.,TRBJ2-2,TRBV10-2,CASSGGSANTGELFF,TGCGCCAGCAGTGGAGGTAGCGCGAACACCGGGGAGCTGTTTTTT
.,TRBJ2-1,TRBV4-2,CASSQDKGNEQFF,TGTGCCAGCAGCCAAGATAAGGGGAATGAGCAGTTCTTC
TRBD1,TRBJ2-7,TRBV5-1,CASHWGQGGEQYF,TGCGCCAGCCATTGGGGACAGGGCGGGGAGCAGTACTTC
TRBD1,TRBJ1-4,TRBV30,CAWNRGPTNEKLFF,TGTGCCTGGAACAGGGGGCCAACTAATGAAAAACTGTTTTTT
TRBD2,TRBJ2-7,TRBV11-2,CASSLEASGHTSYEQYF,TGTGCCAGCAGCTTAGAGGCTAGCGGGCACACCTCCTACGAGCAGTACTTC
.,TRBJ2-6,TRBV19,CASSMIFQGPGANVLTF,TGTGCCAGTAGTATGATCTTTCAGGGCCCTGGGGCCAACGTCCTGACTTTC